A single sample gave rise to the 21 T cell receptor beta chains below, sequenced in a study of blood T cell repertoires in COVID-19. Profiled with immunoSEQ multiplex PCR; TCRdb holds only in-frame clones, not every one. The sample contains around 250,000 clones, around 90% of which appear only once. The sample was peripheral blood. Receptors originate from a human donor in a cohort sampled during active COVID-19.

The V and J genes are TRBV25-1 and TRBJ1-1, with 7 nucleotides matching TRBD1. The CDR3 loop spans 15 amino acids. Per germline, CDR1 MGHDK and CDR2 SYGVNS. J lost 7 bases, V lost 2 bases, and 10 bases had no gene match. This CDR3 is CASSETGRGKDEAFF. Here the CDR3 DNA reads TGTGCCAGCAGTGAAACCGGCAGGGGGAAAGATGAAGCTTTCTTT.

The chain uses TRBV12-3 or TRBV12-4 and TRBJ2-5; possible D gene TRBD1, 5 bases. This CDR3 spans 13 amino acids. The germline V and J ends were trimmed by 7 bases and 7 bases, with 16 bases remaining between them. CDR3 DNA: TGTGCCAGCAAAGGGGAAGCAGTGGGGACCCAGTACTTC. Amino acids: CASKGEAVGTQYF.

This clone appeared once. The chain has TRBV7-2 and TRBJ2-5; 9 bases agree with TRBD2. Germline CDR1 reads SGHTA; CDR2 reads FQGNSA. CDR3 size: 17 residues. V lost 8 bases to trimming and J lost 5 bases; unmatched junction nucleotides: 18. The CDR3 spells CASRLRGRGGAGETQYF. The CDR3 nucleotides are TGTGCCAGCCGCCTCCGGGGTCGCGGGGGGGCCGGGGAGACCCAGTACTTC.

The rearrangement joins TRBV11-2 to TRBJ2-1; the match to TRBD2 covers 7 bases. Germline loops: CDR1 SGHAT, CDR2 FQNNGV. Unmatched junction bases numbered 6, after V lost 4 bases and J lost 6 bases. The CDR3 covers 14 residues. The CDR3 sequence is CASSSLSGTNEQFF. The CDR3 DNA is TGTGCCAGCAGCTCCCTAAGCGGGACCAATGAGCAGTTCTTC.

V and J are TRBV2 and TRBJ1-1, with a possible D match to TRBD1 (5 bases). V shed 5 bases and J shed 0 bases, with 13 bases lying between them. The CDR3 contains 15 residues. Germline V CDR1 and CDR2: SNHLY, FYNNEI. DNA of the CDR3: TGTGCCAGCAGTCAGAGTAGACAGTTGAACACTGAAGCTTTCTTT. The encoded protein is CASSQSRQLNTEAFF.

This chain joins TRBV7-9 and TRBJ1-2; possibly TRBD1 for D (5 bases). CDR3 size: 14 residues. Trimming took 4 bases from V and 3 from J, leaving 12 bases between them. In germline, CDR1 is SEHNR, CDR2 FQNEAQ (reference sequence). The CDR3 nucleotides read TGTGCCAGCAGCTCCCCTACAGGATACTATGGCTACACCTTC. Protein sequence: CASSSPTGYYGYTF.

V is TRBV10-1 and J is TRBJ2-6; 8 bases agree with TRBD1. The germline CDR1 and CDR2 sequences are WNHNN and SYGVQD (reference sequence). The CDR3 has 18 residues. Unmatched junction bases numbered 7, after V lost 3 bases and J lost 0 bases. The CDR3 region has the DNA TGCGCCAGCAGTGATAGGGACAGGTCGCCCTCTGGGGCCAACGTCCTGACTTTC. Protein: CASSDRDRSPSGANVLTF.

The J gene is TRBJ1-4, the V gene TRBV4-3; no definite D call. Trimming removed 1 base at V and 3 bases at J, with 15 bases between. The germline V gene has CDR1 LGHNA and CDR2 YSLEER. This CDR3 is 17 amino acids long. The CDR3 DNA sequence: TGCGCCAGCAGCCAAGGTATTCAGGCGCCTCCTAATGAAAAACTGTTTTTT. Translated, it gives CASSQGIQAPPNEKLFF.

The rearrangement uses TRBV27 and TRBJ2-2; D is perhaps TRBD1 (6 bases). Trimming left V 6 bases short and J 3 bases short, with 8 bases between. Germline V gene data show CDR1 as MNHEY and CDR2 as SMNVEV (reference sequence). This CDR3 has 13 amino acids. The CDR3 reads CASSRGYTGELFF. The CDR3, as DNA: TGTGCCAGCAGCAGGGGCTACACCGGGGAGCTGTTTTTT.

The chain recombines TRBV2 with TRBJ1-1; tentative D call: TRBD1 (5 bases). Trimming pared 7 bases from V and 1 base from J, leaving 10 bases between. CDR3 length: 13 amino acids. From germline, CDR1 is SNHLY and CDR2 FYNNEI. CDR3 DNA: TGTGCCAGCAATCCCCAGGGGAACACTGAAGCTTTCTTT. Translation: CASNPQGNTEAFF.

About this clone itself: Other nucleotide sequences from this sample produce the same CDR3. The chain joins TRBV5-1 to TRBJ2-7; D not certain. Deletions cut 0 bases from V and 4 bases from J, with 8 bases between. This CDR3 contains 13 residues. The germline gives CDR1 SGHRS, CDR2 YFSETQ. CDR3 loop: CASSLAESYEQYF. The CDR3 bases are TGCGCCAGCAGCTTGGCCGAGAGTTACGAGCAGTACTTC. The full variable domain, its missing parts supplied by reference TRBV5-1 and TRBJ2-7, is KAGVTQTPRYLIKTRGQQVTLSCSPISGHRSVSWYQQTPGQGLQFLFEYFSETQRNKGNFPGRFSGRQFSNSRSEMNVSTLELGDSALYLCASSLAESYEQYFGPGTRLTVT.

This chain joins TRBV7-2 and TRBJ1-2, with 9 bases matching TRBD1. Trimming cost V 4 bases and J 8 bases; bases outside gene matches: 8. The CDR3 extends over 14 amino acids. CDR1 is SGHTA, CDR2 FQGNSA, per germline. CDR3 loop: CASSSDRGIGGYTF. The CDR3 coding sequence is TGTGCCAGCAGCTCTGACAGGGGGATTGGAGGCTACACCTTC.

The genes are TRBV27 and TRBJ1-2; D might be TRBD1 (5 bases). From germline, CDR1 is MNHEY and CDR2 SMNVEV (reference sequence). V lost 0 bases, J lost 0 bases, and 11 bases lay in between. The CDR3 covers 16 residues. In DNA, the CDR3 is TGTGCCAGCAGTTTATCGGGGCGGGGTCCTAACTATGGCTACACCTTC. Its protein product is CASSLSGRGPNYGYTF.

This chain uses TRBV9 with TRBJ1-1; D is undetermined. Deletions cut 1 base from V and 2 bases from J, with 12 bases between. This CDR3 is built from 15 residues. Germline lookup yields CDR1 SGDLS and CDR2 YYNGEE. The CDR3 DNA is TGTGCCAGCAGCGTACTAGCGGGCGCCAACACTGAAGCTTTCTTT. Amino acids: CASSVLAGANTEAFF.

The rearrangement joins TRBV7-3 to TRBJ2-1, with 8 bases aligning to TRBD2. The CDR3 loop spans 13 amino acids. Losses at the gene ends were 5 bases for V and 9 bases for J; bases not matched to a gene: 6. The germline V gene encodes CDR1 SGHTA and CDR2 FQGTGA. The CDR3 reads CASSPRGGTEQFF. CDR3 DNA: TGTGCCAGCAGCCCCCGGGGGGGCACTGAGCAGTTCTTC.

The rearrangement links TRBV28 to TRBJ2-7, with 7 nucleotides matching TRBD2. The CDR3 consists of 16 residues. Germline CDR1 reads MDHEN; CDR2 reads SYDVKM. Trimming removed 5 bases from V and 2 bases from J; junction bases left unmatched: 12. The CDR3 nucleotides read TGTGCCAGCAGTCCCGTAGCTAGCGGAGGGGCCTACGAGCAGTACTTC. Its protein product is CASSPVASGGAYEQYF.

This chain uses TRBV12-3 or TRBV12-4 with TRBJ2-7; no clear D. Trimming took off 3 bases at V and 4 bases at J, with 10 bases between the two ends. This CDR3 has 13 residues. CDR3 sequence (DNA): TGTGCCAGCAGTTTTGGCAGGTCATACGAGCAGTACTTC. Its translation is CASSFGRSYEQYF.

The chain has TRBV30 and TRBJ1-5; 9 bases align to TRBD1. The junction had 8 bases not matched to a gene; V was cut back by 5 bases and J by 9 bases. Germline lookup yields CDR1 GTSNPN and CDR2 SVGIG (reference sequence). The CDR3 sequence is 13 residues long. The CDR3 region has the DNA TGTGCCTGGGGCCGGACAGGGGAAGGGCCCCAGCATTTT. It encodes CAWGRTGEGPQHF.

This chain joins TRBV6-5 and TRBJ1-1; D gene ambiguous. Trimming cost V 0 bases and J 6 bases, with 11 bases left between them. Germline V lookup: CDR1 MNHEY, CDR2 SVGAGI. CDR3 length: 14 residues. The CDR3 sequence: CASSYSEGPAEAFF. CDR3 in DNA: TGTGCCAGCAGTTACTCAGAGGGCCCGGCTGAAGCTTTCTTT.

The chain links TRBV11-2 to TRBJ1-5; D is ambiguous. The CDR3 is 15 residues long. The germline V gene has CDR1 SGHAT and CDR2 FQNNGV. V was trimmed by 2 bases and J by 1 base, leaving 9 bases between them. CDR3 DNA: TGTGCCAGCAGCTTATTCGGAGAAAGCAATCAGCCCCAGCATTTT. Translating it yields CASSLFGESNQPQHF.

This clone was picked up one time. The V gene is TRBV7-2, the J gene TRBJ2-2; TRBD2 matches 11 bases. In germline, CDR1 is SGHTA, CDR2 FQGNSA. This CDR3 spans 15 amino acids. Trimming at V came to 5 bases and at J to 5 bases, leaving 4 bases not matched to a gene. The CDR3 reads CASSPRLAGTGELFF. CDR3 nucleotide sequence: TGTGCCAGCAGCCCCCGACTAGCGGGGACCGGGGAGCTGTTTTTT.